The present T cell receptor beta chain was sequenced within a study of T cells expressing NK-cell markers. No DNA is given; TCRdb re-called the 5' RACE reads and lists each CDR3 protein once. The sample table sets out under 600,000 distinct CDR3 sequences. Points from the study as a whole: The CD3+CD56-NKG2C+ fraction was also led by these clonotypes in several donors.

Worth noting for this clonotype: Antigen: not known.

The CDR3 is 15 residues long. From germline, CDR1 is DFQATT and CDR2 SNEGSKA (reference sequence). Material: blood T cells: a sorted CD56 or NKG2C T cell subset, CD4+ or CD8+ T cells, or bulk PBMC T cells (not recorded which). This TCR was sampled from a woman aged 45-60 years in good health. The chain carries TRBV20-1 and TRBJ2-1; checking the TCRdb D call of TRBD2 is not possible without DNA. CDR3 region: CSARDSRGRAWEQFF.